This T cell receptor (beta chain) appears in the sequencing data of a study of blood T cell repertoires in COVID-19. As for the study in general: The United States, Italy and Spain supplied acute and convalescent COVID-19 samples. Nucleic acid was either cDNA or gDNA, and it came from T cells, B-cell-depleted T cells, or PBMCs.

Data came from immunoSEQ multiplex PCR; TCRdb stores just in-frame clones and leaves some out. The data contain about 46,000 clones, roughly 91% of them singletons. This TCR was recovered from a man aged 50 to 59 with active COVID-19. Input material: peripheral blood.

The CDR3 sequence is CSVEKVQGNEQYF. The CDR3 nucleotides are TGCAGCGTTGAGAAGGTACAGGGCAACGAGCAGTACTTC. The rearrangement joins TRBV29-1 to TRBJ2-7, with D tentatively TRBD1 (6 bases). The germline V gene has CDR1 SQVTM and CDR2 ANQGSEA. With 3 bases removed from V and 5 bases from J, the gap between germline ends came to 14 bases. The CDR3 consists of 13 residues.